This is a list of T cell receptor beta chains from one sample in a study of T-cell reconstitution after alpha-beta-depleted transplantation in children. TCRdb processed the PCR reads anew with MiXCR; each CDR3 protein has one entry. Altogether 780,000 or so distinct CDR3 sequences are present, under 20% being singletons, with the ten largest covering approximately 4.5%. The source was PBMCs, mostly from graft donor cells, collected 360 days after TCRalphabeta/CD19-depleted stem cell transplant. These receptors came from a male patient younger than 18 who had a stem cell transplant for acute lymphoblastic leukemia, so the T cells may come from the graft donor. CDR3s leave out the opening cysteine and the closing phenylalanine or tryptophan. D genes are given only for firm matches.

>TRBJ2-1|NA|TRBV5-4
ASSLGQRAPYNEQF
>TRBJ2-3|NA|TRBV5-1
ASSFGWFTDTQY
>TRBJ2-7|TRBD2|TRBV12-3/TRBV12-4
ASSGGPRERPYEQY
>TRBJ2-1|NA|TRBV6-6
ASASGYNEQF
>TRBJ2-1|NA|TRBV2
ASSEKGLYNEQF
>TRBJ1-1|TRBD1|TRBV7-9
ASSLEQGQQAF
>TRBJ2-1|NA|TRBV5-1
ASSLRVARVYNEQF
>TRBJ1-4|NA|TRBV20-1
SATSGAGNEKLF
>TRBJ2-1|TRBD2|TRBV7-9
ASSLKLAGYNEQF
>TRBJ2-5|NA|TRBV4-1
ASSQAPRGGQETQY
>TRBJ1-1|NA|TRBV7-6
ASSLVPAAGAGGVNTEAF
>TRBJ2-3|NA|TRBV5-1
ASSLPQGPPADTQY
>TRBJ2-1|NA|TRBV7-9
ASSLAPFYNEQF
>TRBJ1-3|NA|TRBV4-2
ASSPSGQLGNTIY
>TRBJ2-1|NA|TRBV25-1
ASSVTGQTYNEQF
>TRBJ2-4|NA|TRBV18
ASSLVSGPTGIQY
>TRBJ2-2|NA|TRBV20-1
SAIGPGELF
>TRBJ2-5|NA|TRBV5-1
ASSLGTQTQY
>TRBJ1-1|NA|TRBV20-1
SGVRGPNTEAF
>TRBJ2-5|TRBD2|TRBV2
ASSGLAVQETQY
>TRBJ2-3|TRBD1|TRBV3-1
ASSQDWGTGNTDTQY
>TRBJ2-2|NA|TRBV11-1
ASNRGGELF
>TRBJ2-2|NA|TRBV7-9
ASSDEITGELF
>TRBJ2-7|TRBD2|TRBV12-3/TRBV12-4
ASSFKAGVTYEQY
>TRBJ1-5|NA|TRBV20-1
SARDTGTRQPQH
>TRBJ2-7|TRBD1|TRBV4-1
ASSPPSRDRALNEQY
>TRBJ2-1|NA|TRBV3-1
ASSQPGPFNEQF
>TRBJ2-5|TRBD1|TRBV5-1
ASSLGQGEETQY
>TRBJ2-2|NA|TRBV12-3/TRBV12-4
ASSFVRGWTGELF
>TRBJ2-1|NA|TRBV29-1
SVGRSSEQF
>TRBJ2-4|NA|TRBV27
ASTTKGAKNIQY
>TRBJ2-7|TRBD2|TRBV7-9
ASSLELERTSGRLGSYEQY
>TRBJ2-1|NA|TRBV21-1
ASLGQGARDLIYNEQF
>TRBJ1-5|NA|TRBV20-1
SARDQGHRGQPQH
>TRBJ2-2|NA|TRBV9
ASSVSDRIPGELF
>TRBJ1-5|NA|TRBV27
ASSFALETQPQH
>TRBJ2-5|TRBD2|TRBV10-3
AISLAGGLETQY
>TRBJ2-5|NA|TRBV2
ASSEWSRGY
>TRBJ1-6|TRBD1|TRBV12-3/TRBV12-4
ASSFRGSSYNSPLH
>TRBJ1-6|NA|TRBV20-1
SASQASSPLH
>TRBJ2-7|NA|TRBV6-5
ASSYGGVQTYEQY
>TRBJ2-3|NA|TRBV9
ASSVPPSTDTQY
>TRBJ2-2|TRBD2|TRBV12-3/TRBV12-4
ASSLSGLAGETGELF
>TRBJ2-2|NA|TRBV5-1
ASSLARYTGELF